One and the same sample provided the 10 T cell receptor beta chains below, sequenced in a study of blood T cell repertoires in COVID-19. Generated by immunoSEQ multiplex PCR, the TCRdb table keeps only in-frame clones and is missing some. Here the sample spans approximately 140,000 clones, 84% being singletons. The source material was PBMCs or T cells enriched from blood (not recorded which). The receptors stem from a woman in her forties or fifties who had been exposed to COVID-19.

The rearrangement links TRBV19 to TRBJ2-7; D remains unclear. V shed 3 bases and J shed 1 base, with 13 bases lying between them. The CDR3 loop spans 15 amino acids. CDR1 and CDR2 from the germline V gene are LNHDA and SQIVND (reference sequence). CDR3 DNA sequence: TGTGCCAGTAGTATTGAGGCCCCAGCGTCCTACGAGCAGTACTTC. This encodes CASSIEAPASYEQYF.

The chain couples TRBV4-3 to TRBJ2-2, with D unclear. Trimming shortened V by 0 bases and J by 5 bases, and 7 bases separated the two germline ends. This CDR3 is built from 14 residues. Germline CDR1 reads LGHNA; CDR2 reads YSLEER. CDR3 in amino acids: CASSQDPMTGELFF. The DNA of the CDR3 is TGCGCCAGCAGCCAAGACCCCATGACCGGGGAGCTGTTTTTT.

The table lists this clone with a few counts. The rearrangement uses TRBV7-9 and TRBJ1-2; 9 nucleotides agree with TRBD1. Germline V lookup: CDR1 SEHNR, CDR2 FQNEAQ (reference sequence). The V and J ends lost 5 bases and 7 bases, in that order; junction bases with no gene match: 8. The CDR3 sequence is 14 residues long. CDR3 DNA: TGTGCCAGCAGCCAAGGACAGGGGTCGTCTGGCTACACCTTC. This translates into CASSQGQGSSGYTF.

V usage is TRBV5-4 and J usage is TRBJ2-7, with D hard to call. This CDR3 has 13 residues. CDR1 SGHNT and CDR2 YYREEE come from the germline V gene (reference sequence). V was trimmed by 3 bases and J by 5 bases, leaving 12 bases between them. The CDR3 reads CASSSPVEDEQYF. The CDR3 DNA follows: TGTGCCAGCAGCTCACCGGTAGAGGACGAGCAGTACTTC.

In its sample, this clone was seen a few times. The chain combines TRBV5-1 with TRBJ2-1, with 8 nucleotides matching TRBD1. In germline, CDR1 is SGHRS, CDR2 YFSETQ. V gave up 9 bases and J gave up 1 base; unmatched junction bases: 9. CDR3 size: 15 residues. The DNA for the CDR3 is TGCGCCACCCGTGGGGGGACAGGATCCTACAATGAGCAGTTCTTC. This sequence encodes CATRGGTGSYNEQFF.

This clone was picked up one time. CDR3 sequence (DNA): TGTGCCATCAGTGAGGTTTCTAGCGGGAGGGCTGGCGGTGAGCAGTTCTTC. Translated, it gives CAISEVSSGRAGGEQFF. This chain connects TRBV10-3 to TRBJ2-1, with 12 bases identical to TRBD2. The CDR3 consists of 17 residues. Germline V gives CDR1 ENHRY, CDR2 SYGVKD. With V trimmed by 2 bases and J by 9 bases, 11 bases remained unmatched.

This clone was recorded once. The rearrangement joins TRBV4-3 to TRBJ2-3; the match to TRBD2 covers 9 bases. The CDR3 consists of 16 residues. From germline, CDR1 is LGHNA and CDR2 YSLEER. V shed 3 bases and J 0 bases; nucleotides not matched to a gene: 4. The DNA of the CDR3 is TGCGCCAGCAGCCACCCTGGACTAGCGAGCACAGATACGCAGTATTTT. Translating it yields CASSHPGLASTDTQYF.

The chain is built from TRBV11-3 and TRBJ2-7; D gene unclear. Germline V gene sequence: CDR1 SGHNT, CDR2 YENEEA. The CDR3 covers 13 residues. V was shortened by 5 bases and J by 0 bases, with 8 bases between the two germline ends. The CDR3 is CASSRMSSYEQYF. The CDR3 bases are TGTGCCAGCAGCCGTATGAGCTCCTACGAGCAGTACTTC. The whole variable domain, remainder taken from reference TRBV11-3 and TRBJ2-7, is EAGVVQSPRYKIIEKKQPVAFWCNPISGHNTLYWYLQNLGQGPELLIRYENEEAVDDSQLPKDRFSAERLKGVDSTLKIQPAELGDSAVYLCASSRMSSYEQYFGPGTRLTVT.

This clone was recorded only once. V and J are TRBV27 and TRBJ1-2; D perhaps matches TRBD1 (5 bases). The germline CDR1 and CDR2 sequences are MNHEY and SMNVEV (reference sequence). Trimming stripped 0 bases from V and 5 bases from J, with 10 bases between. The length of the CDR3 is 14 residues. DNA for the CDR3: TGTGCCAGCAGTTTATCTTCACAGGTTTATGGCTACACCTTC. Protein: CASSLSSQVYGYTF.

This chain links TRBV10-1 with TRBJ2-1; D not resolved. V was pared by 0 bases and J by 12 bases, with 9 bases between. This CDR3 contains 12 residues. Germline CDR1 reads WNHNN; CDR2 reads SYGVQD (reference sequence). The chain's CDR3 is CASSESREAQFF. The CDR3 DNA is TGCGCCAGCAGTGAGTCGCGCGAGGCGCAGTTCTTC.